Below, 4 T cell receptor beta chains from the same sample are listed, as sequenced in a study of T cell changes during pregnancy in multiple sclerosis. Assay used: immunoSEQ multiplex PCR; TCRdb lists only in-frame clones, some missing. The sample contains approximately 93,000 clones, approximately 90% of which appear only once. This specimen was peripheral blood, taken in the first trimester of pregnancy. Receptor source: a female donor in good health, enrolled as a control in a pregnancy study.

The chain's CDR3 is CASSINRDGQPQHF. CDR3 coding DNA: TGTGCCAGTAGTATAAACAGGGATGGGCAGCCCCAGCATTTT. This chain joins TRBV19 and TRBJ1-5; perhaps TRBD1 as D (6 bases). The CDR3 is 14 amino acids. CDR1 is LNHDA and CDR2 is SQIVND in the germline V gene (reference sequence). The germline V and J ends were trimmed by 2 bases and 7 bases, with 12 bases remaining between them.

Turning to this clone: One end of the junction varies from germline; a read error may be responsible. In DNA form, the CDR3 reads TGTGCCAGCAGTTCACCGACAGGGGGTATGATCTTT. As protein: CASSSPTGGMIF. This sequence joins TRBV6-5 and TRBJ1-1; TRBD1 matches at 9 bases. The germline V gene encodes CDR1 MNHEY and CDR2 SVGAGI. This CDR3 is built from 12 residues.

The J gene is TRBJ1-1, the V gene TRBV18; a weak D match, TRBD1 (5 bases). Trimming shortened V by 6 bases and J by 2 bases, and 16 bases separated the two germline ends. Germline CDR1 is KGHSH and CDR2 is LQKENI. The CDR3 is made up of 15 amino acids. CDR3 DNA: TGTGCCAGCTCCCGAAGGGGTCAGGGTAACACTGAAGCTTTCTTT. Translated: CASSRRGQGNTEAFF.

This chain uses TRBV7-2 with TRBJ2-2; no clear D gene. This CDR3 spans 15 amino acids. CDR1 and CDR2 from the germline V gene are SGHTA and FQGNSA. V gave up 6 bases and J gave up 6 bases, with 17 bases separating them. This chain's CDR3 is CASRMAVASPGELFF. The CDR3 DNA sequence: TGTGCCAGCAGGATGGCGGTGGCATCCCCCGGGGAGCTGTTTTTT.